These 9 T cell receptor beta chains were sequenced from one sample in a study of blood T cell repertoires in COVID-19. The repertoire was sequenced with immunoSEQ multiplex PCR; TCRdb's copy has only in-frame clones and lacks some. The table has 98,000 or so clones, 75% to 85% seen once. The sequenced sample was peripheral blood. The source of these receptors is a man between 60 and 75 years old with acute or convalescent COVID-19.

The chain employs TRBV5-4 and TRBJ2-2; 9 positions match TRBD1. With V trimmed by 5 bases and J by 3 bases, 5 bases remained unmatched. This CDR3 contains 15 residues. Germline values: CDR1 SGHNT, CDR2 YYREEE (reference sequence). The CDR3 DNA reads as TGTGCCAGCAGGGCCGGGACAGGGTACACCGGGGAGCTGTTTTTT. Translated: CASRAGTGYTGELFF.

As DNA, the CDR3 is TGTGCCAGCAGTGAATATAGTGCGACTGGCTACAATGAGCAGTTCTTC. It encodes CASSEYSATGYNEQFF. The chain links TRBV6-1 to TRBJ2-1; unclear D gene. V was pared by 2 bases and J by 3 bases, with 14 bases between. This CDR3 has 16 residues. CDR1 MNHNS and CDR2 SASEGT come from the germline V gene.

The CDR3 spells CASSDSRLTGVETQYF. Written as DNA, the CDR3 is TGTGCCAGCAGTGACTCGAGATTGACAGGGGTAGAGACCCAGTACTTC. The V gene is TRBV6-4, the J gene TRBJ2-5; 8 bases align to TRBD1. This CDR3 is built from 16 residues. V lost 0 bases to trimming and J lost 4 bases; unmatched junction nucleotides: 7. Germline loops: CDR1 MRHNA, CDR2 SNTAGT.

V gene TRBV9 combines with J gene TRBJ2-7; D possibly corresponds to TRBD2 (6 bases). The CDR3 has 14 residues. Trimming removed 0 bases from V and 6 bases from J, with 13 bases in between. Germline V lookup: CDR1 SGDLS, CDR2 YYNGEE. CDR3 DNA sequence: TGTGCCAGCAGCGTAGGTGGTTCGGGAGTCGAGCAGTACTTC. It codes for CASSVGGSGVEQYF.

The chain couples TRBV14 to TRBJ2-1; D is perhaps TRBD2 (6 bases). The germline V gene encodes CDR1 SGHDN and CDR2 FVKESK. Trimming removed 0 bases at V and 2 bases at J, with 11 bases between. The CDR3 consists of 16 residues. The CDR3, as DNA: TGTGCCAGCAGCCAAGAAGTGGTAGCGGCCTACAATGAGCAGTTCTTC. Its protein is CASSQEVVAAYNEQFF. Full variable domain (rest looked up from reference TRBV14 and TRBJ2-1): EAGVTQFPSHSVIEKGQTVTLRCDPISGHDNLYWYRRVMGKEIKFLLHFVKESKQDESGMPNNRFLAERTGGTYSTLKVQPAELEDSGVYFCASSQEVVAAYNEQFFGPGTRLTVL.

This chain links TRBV5-4 with TRBJ2-1, with 9 bases matching TRBD2. The CDR3 is 17 amino acids. Germline CDR1 is SGHNT and CDR2 is YYREEE (reference sequence). J gave up 10 bases and V 0 bases, and 14 bases lay outside the gene matches. The CDR3 loop is CASSLGVGGRALEEQFF. CDR3 DNA sequence: TGTGCCAGCAGCTTGGGGGTTGGCGGGAGGGCCCTAGAGGAGCAGTTCTTC. The full variable domain, with the rest looked up from reference TRBV5-4 and TRBJ2-1, is ETGVTQSPTHLIKTRGQQVTLRCSSQSGHNTVSWYQQALGQGPQFIFQYYREEENGRGNFPPRFSGLQFPNYSSELNVNALELDDSALYLCASSLGVGGRALEEQFFGPGTRLTVL.

There are a few counts of this clone. V is TRBV28 and J is TRBJ2-5; D remains ambiguous. The germline V gene has CDR1 MDHEN and CDR2 SYDVKM. V was pared by 6 bases and J by 8 bases, with 13 bases between. The CDR3 is made up of 12 amino acids. The CDR3 DNA follows: TGTGCCAGCAGCTTACCAAGAGAAACCCAGTACTTC. Translated: CASSLPRETQYF.

The CDR3 DNA reads as TGTGCCAGCAGCACTAGCGCCCGCTACGAGCAGTACTTC. This codes for CASSTSARYEQYF. The V gene is TRBV7-2, the J gene TRBJ2-7; 7 positions agree with TRBD2. Germline V lookup: CDR1 SGHTA, CDR2 FQGNSA. The length of the CDR3 is 13 residues. The J segment lost 3 bases and the V segment lost 5 bases, leaving 4 bases of the junction unmatched.

The rearrangement joins TRBV5-4 to TRBJ1-4; D might be TRBD1 (5 bases). Between the trimmed V and J ends, which lost 4 bases and 7 bases, there was a span of 14 bases. Germline lookup yields CDR1 SGHNT and CDR2 YYREEE (reference sequence). The CDR3 runs 14 residues. CDR3 nucleotide sequence: TGTGCCAGCAGCCCTGGGGGGGGTAGTGAAAAACTGTTTTTT. This translates into CASSPGGGSEKLFF. The full variable domain, completed using reference TRBV5-4 and TRBJ1-4, is ETGVTQSPTHLIKTRGQQVTLRCSSQSGHNTVSWYQQALGQGPQFIFQYYREEENGRGNFPPRFSGLQFPNYSSELNVNALELDDSALYLCASSPGGGSEKLFFGSGTQLSVL.